The sequence of this T cell receptor beta chain was determined in a study of T cell repertoires in cytomegalovirus infection. Across the whole study: Peptides in the study included HLA-C-restricted and HLA-B-restricted CMV epitopes. TCR beta signatures that were public indicated CMV infection and matching HLA type.

This clonotype has more than one count but fewer than ten. The antigen remains undetermined. The germline gives CDR1 MGHRA, CDR2 YSYEKL. The CDR3 loop spans 18 amino acids. With 6 bases clipped from V and 2 bases from J, the junction kept 12 bases outside the gene matches. One entry per CDR3 protein, called by TCRdb with MiXCR from the reads. There are some 940,000 distinct CDR3 sequences in the sample; roughly 30% occur only once, and 13% lies in the top ten. This clonotype was sampled from a human donor in good health (CMV status not recorded). Some clones in this sample may be carry-over from other donors' samples. The specimen was cultured CD8+ T cells from PBMCs, collected from culture after CMV antigen stimulation. The J gene is TRBJ2-5, the V gene TRBV4-1; TRBD2 aligns across 13 bases. The CDR3 DNA reads TGCGCCAGCAGTGAGAGATGGACTAGCGGGGGAGCACAAGAGACCCAGTACTTC. It encodes CASSERWTSGGAQETQYF.